The 11 T cell receptor beta chains reported below all come from one sample, sequenced in a study of spatial heterogeneity in lung cancer. Stated time point: blood at routine non-recurrence follow-up after resection. The input material, whole RNA from tumor, nontumor lung or frozen PBMC, was sequenced unsorted. TCRdb recomputed calls from the 5' RACE reads with MiXCR, one row per CDR3 protein. The sample records about 120,000 distinct CDR3 sequences, roughly an eighth being singletons. The sample in question was PBMCs, obtained at follow-up. Receptor source: a male donor with early-stage non-small cell lung cancer.

This clonotype was counted a few times. The genes are TRBV13 and TRBJ2-1; D is tentatively TRBD1 or TRBD2 (6 bases each). With 0 bases removed from V and 2 bases from J, the gap between germline ends came to 8 bases. Looked up from germline, CDR1 is PRHDT and CDR2 is FYEKMQ (reference sequence). The CDR3 totals 15 residues. The CDR3 here is CASSLGGGPYNEQFF. CDR3 coding DNA: TGTGCCAGCAGCTTAGGCGGGGGCCCCTACAATGAGCAGTTCTTC.

This clonotype has a handful of counts. The junction departs from germline at one end; a sequencing error may be responsible. The chain employs TRBV10-2 and TRBJ2-7; D is ambiguous. The CDR3 contains 12 residues. Per the germline V gene, CDR1 is WSHSY and CDR2 is SAAADI. The CDR3 DNA reads TGCGTCAGCAGTGACGTTTCCTACGAGCAGTACTTC. Its protein is CVSSDVSYEQYF.

This chain links TRBV10-3 with TRBJ2-7; the match to TRBD1 covers 10 bases. With 4 bases clipped from V and 6 bases from J, the junction kept 3 bases outside the gene matches. Germline CDR1 is ENHRY and CDR2 is SYGVKD. This CDR3 is built from 13 residues. CDR3 sequence: CAISAGQGSEQYF. CDR3 coding DNA: TGTGCCATCAGTGCGGGACAGGGGTCCGAGCAGTACTTC.

A few counts support this clonotype. The chain is built from TRBV5-1 and TRBJ2-3; tentative D call: TRBD2 (7 bases). CDR1 and CDR2 from the germline V gene are SGHRS and YFSETQ. The V gene lost 2 bases and the J gene lost 4 bases, with 14 bases spanning the gap. The CDR3 spans 15 residues. The CDR3 sequence is CASSLGGAVSDTQYF. The CDR3, as DNA: TGCGCCAGCAGCTTAGGGGGGGCAGTATCAGATACGCAGTATTTT.

By share, this clonotype ranks as medium-sized. The junction and the germline gene differ at one end; a read error may be behind it. The chain couples TRBV29-1 to TRBJ1-2; 7 nucleotides agree with TRBD1. The length of the CDR3 is 8 residues. Germline V gene sequence: CDR1 SQVTM, CDR2 ANQGSEA. CDR3 coding DNA: TGCAGCGCGGAGACAGGGAACTTC. Protein product: CSAETGNF.

This clonotype was counted a few times. The rearrangement links TRBV6-5 to TRBJ2-5; D gene ambiguous. The CDR3 runs to 13 residues. Between the trimmed V and J ends, which lost 6 bases and 0 bases, there was a span of 8 bases. Germline V gives CDR1 MNHEY, CDR2 SVGAGI. CDR3 loop: CASRPTYQETQYF. The CDR3 bases are TGTGCCAGCAGGCCGACCTACCAAGAGACCCAGTACTTC.

This clonotype showed up many times. The chain is built from TRBV29-1 and TRBJ1-2, with D possibly TRBD1 on 6 matching bases. Deletions cut 3 bases from V and 4 bases from J, with 12 bases between. The CDR3 totals 13 residues. The germline CDR1 and CDR2 sequences are SQVTM and ANQGSEA. The CDR3 region has the DNA TGCAGCGTTGATCAGGACAGAGGCTATGGCTACACCTTC. Translating gives CSVDQDRGYGYTF.

The chain employs TRBV12-3 or TRBV12-4 and TRBJ1-6; 12 bases are a match to TRBD1. V dropped 4 bases and J dropped 10; count of bases not matched to a gene: 8. This CDR3 contains 16 residues. CDR3 in amino acids: CASSWDRGRRDSPLHF. The DNA of the CDR3 is TGTGCCAGCAGTTGGGACAGGGGGCGAAGAGACTCACCCCTCCACTTT.

The V and J genes are TRBV7-2 and TRBJ2-1; D may be TRBD2 (7 bases). Germline CDR1 SGHTA, CDR2 FQGNSA. V was trimmed by 5 bases and J by 8 bases, leaving 13 bases between them. The CDR3 is 13 amino acids. The DNA of the CDR3 is TGTGCCAGCAGCCCCTCCGGGGGGCATGAGCAGTTCTTC. Its protein is CASSPSGGHEQFF.

Ten or more counts support this clonotype. The chain links TRBV7-9 to TRBJ2-3, with a tentative D call TRBD1 (5 bases). CDR1 and CDR2 from the germline V gene are SEHNR and FQNEAQ (reference sequence). V was clipped by 0 bases and J by 1 base, with 8 bases between them. This CDR3 contains 15 residues. CDR3 nucleotide sequence: TGTGCCAGCAGCTTAGCCGTACAGGGCACAGATACGCAGTATTTT. Translating it yields CASSLAVQGTDTQYF. Full variable domain (remainder filled in from reference TRBV7-9 and TRBJ2-3): DTGVSQNPRHKITKRGQNVTFRCDPISEHNRLYWYRQTLGQGPEFLTYFQNEAQLEKSRLLSDRFSAERPKGSFSTLEIQRTEQGDSAMYLCASSLAVQGTDTQYFGPGTRLTVL.

Ten or more counts support this clonotype. The rearrangement uses TRBV28 and TRBJ2-1; D remains ambiguous. There are 11 residues in the CDR3. Germline loops: CDR1 MDHEN, CDR2 SYDVKM. Trimming took off 3 bases at V and 7 bases at J, with 4 bases between the two ends. The CDR3 region has the DNA TGTGCCAGCAGTTTGGTGAATGAGCAGTTCTTC. This encodes CASSLVNEQFF. Together with reference TRBV28 and TRBJ2-1, the CDR3 gives the full variable domain: DVKVTQSSRYLVKRTGEKVFLECVQDMDHENMFWYRQDPGLGLRLIYFSYDVKMKEKGDIPEGYSVSREKKERFSLILESASTNQTSMYLCASSLVNEQFFGPGTRLTVL.